This paragraph covers one T cell receptor (beta chain) sequence. No antigen is known for it. The Oncomine TCR Beta short-read assay generated sequence data from the DNA of cultured CD4+ T cells. Investigators isolated genomic DNA from cultured CD4+ T cells. TCRdb re-analysed the PCR reads in MiXCR, keeping a single row per CDR3 protein. The sample includes 15,000 to 20,000 distinct CDR3 sequences, around 50% seen only once; the top ten take approximately 10%. Treatment specified: approximately 9-day PBMC culture with coronavirus spike peptide pools or control peptides (ViraFEST assay). First, ViraFEST expanded antigen-specific T cells with peptide pools, and next it sequenced the TCRs. Germline CDR1 SGHTA, CDR2 FQGNSA. V shed 5 bases and J 7 bases; nucleotides not matched to a gene: 6. This CDR3 has 13 residues. This sample is part of a study of vaccination and CD4 T cells after COVID-19. Looking at the study overall: The interval from dose two to post-vaccine sampling had a median of 72 days, and it ranged from 14 to 241. Overall study results and limits: For convalescent patients, 304 of the 307 vaccine-specific clones analyzed were classified as spike mono-reactive.

Source: CD4+ T cells from blood, cultured in vitro, taken before SARS-CoV-2 vaccination. The sequence was collected from a human donor who had recovered from COVID-19. The rearrangement uses TRBV7-2 and TRBJ2-7; TRBD2 matches 9 bases. The CDR3 sequence is CASSPRTSEEQYF. The CDR3 DNA is TGTGCCAGCAGCCCCCGGACTAGCGAGGAGCAGTACTTC.